This record looks at one TCR beta chain sequence and its context. This clone's antigen is unknown. No per-base quality is available; no much larger clone lies one base away. The immunoSEQ Assay, a bias-controlled multiplex PCR, was used to amplify TCRbeta CDR3 regions from genomic DNA. On the study's bioinformatics: Within the assay, amplification of reference gene primers was used to estimate how many nucleated cells each sample contained. To quantify the absolute abundance of each unique TCRbeta CDR3 rearrangement, sequence reads were collapsed and filtered. Productive Simpson clonality was computed per sample as the square root of Simpson's diversity index over productive rearrangements. In its TCRdb copy, this immuneACCESS table keeps in-frame sequences only and misses some clones. Where compared with another copy, unresolved V genes explain less than half of these, and the others have no known cause. V, J and clone size reflect that table, while D and trimming were determined from the DNA. The sample yields about 190,000 clones; about nine tenths were counted once. The ten most abundant clones make up 1.1% of the sample.

The sample comes from a study of blood T cell repertoires in COVID-19 (dated by TCRdb to 2019 to 2021). Study-wide context: Samples covering the acute and convalescent phases of COVID-19 were provided by collaborators in the United States, Italy and Spain. The dataset comprised deeply sampled blood TCRbeta repertoires from subjects exposed to, actively infected with, or recovered from COVID-19. The sample metadata nearly always contained a de-identified subject ID, COVID-19 status, age in years and sex. Where available, HLA class I and class II types were taken from metadata supplied by the sample provider and were not determined by assay-based typing. The prospective study material was composed of cDNA or gDNA derived from T cells, B-cell-depleted T cells, or PBMCs. The repertoires were released in a freely available public database intended as a resource for research on the immune response to SARS-CoV-2. The samples were drawn from two sources: the first 160 participants of the ongoing ImmuneRACE study, and fewer than 1,500 subjects contributed by 6 global collaborators. The investigation overall reported the following: Clinical and demographic metadata were provided uncurated, with the amount varying by source and participant.

Whole blood was collected in K2EDTA tubes by collaborating institutions according to the institutions' own protocols. For TCRbeta analysis, collaborators shipped samples as frozen whole blood, isolated PBMCs, or DNA extracted from either of those sample types. The CDR3, cysteine through phenylalanine, is 16 amino acids long. The DNA shown is the 48-base CDR3, in frame from base 1. The germline V gene (reference sequence) yields SGHNT for CDR1 and YYREEE for CDR2. Deletion took 2 bases off V and 10 bases off J, with a span of 19 bases between the germline ends. Recombination connected TRBV5-4 to TRBJ1-6; the D gene is perhaps TRBD1, from 6 matching bases. The TCR sequence derives from a man aged 25 to 40 with acute or convalescent COVID-19. The sequenced material came from peripheral blood. The CDR3 reads CASSFSQGFLGSPLHF. The DNA is as follows: TGTGCCAGCAGCTTCTCACAGGGTTTCCTAGGCTCACCCCTCCACTTT.